One and the same sample provided the 21 T cell receptor beta chains below, sequenced in a study of yellow fever vaccine responses in identical twins. TCRdb passed the RT-PCR reads through MiXCR, listing each CDR3 protein once. The table shows approximately 16,000 distinct CDR3 sequences, with 82% occurring only once. The input for sequencing was T cells from blood (PBMCs), unsorted or a sorted subset (not recorded which), taken before or after yellow fever vaccination (not recorded which). These receptors were obtained from a woman under 30 who received the yellow fever vaccine.

The chain employs TRBV19 and TRBJ2-3; possible D gene TRBD2, 6 bases. V was pared by 1 base and J by 2 bases, with 13 bases between. Germline assignment: CDR1 LNHDA and CDR2 SQIVND (reference sequence). The CDR3 contains 16 residues. The CDR3, as DNA: TGTGCCAGTAGTATAGCCCCACTAGCCAACACAGATACGCAGTATTTT. This encodes CASSIAPLANTDTQYF.

CDR3 region: CASSPGQGVYGYTF. CDR3 DNA sequence: TGTGCCAGCAGTCCCGGACAGGGGGTTTATGGCTACACCTTC. This rearrangement joins TRBV28 to TRBJ1-2; 10 positions agree with TRBD1. The ends lost 5 bases at V and 5 bases at J; junction bases unmatched: 5. The CDR3 is 14 amino acids. Germline-derived CDR1 and CDR2 are MDHEN and SYDVKM.

V is TRBV28 and J is TRBJ2-5; D is unclear. Germline lookup yields CDR1 MDHEN and CDR2 SYDVKM. Trimming removed 1 base at V and 1 base at J, with 10 bases between. CDR3 length: 15 residues. The CDR3 region is CASSLSRRTQETQYF. The CDR3 bases are TGTGCCAGCAGTTTATCTAGGCGGACCCAAGAGACCCAGTACTTC.

This clonotype appeared a single time. The chain joins TRBV4-2 to TRBJ2-7; TRBD2 matches at 7 bases. V lost 0 bases, J lost 7 bases, and 12 bases stayed unmatched. CDR1 LGHNA and CDR2 YNFKEQ come from the germline V gene. This CDR3 contains 16 residues. The CDR3 protein is CASSQDIGGGSSEQYF. The CDR3 region has the DNA TGTGCCAGCAGCCAAGATATAGGTGGCGGGAGTAGTGAGCAGTACTTC.

The chain employs TRBV15 and TRBJ2-1; a possible D gene is TRBD2 (6 bases). CDR1 is LNHNV and CDR2 is YYDKDF in the germline V gene (reference sequence). V was clipped by 5 bases and J by 9 bases, with 14 bases between them. There are 13 residues in the CDR3. The CDR3 DNA reads as TGTGCCACCAGCGGAACGGACTACCGTGAGCAGTTCTTC. This translates into CATSGTDYREQFF.

The CDR3 spells CASSRTGRNTEAFF. In DNA, the CDR3 is TGTGCCAGCAGTCGGACAGGGAGGAACACTGAAGCTTTCTTT. This rearrangement joins TRBV28 to TRBJ1-1, with 8 bases that match TRBD1. With V trimmed by 5 bases and J by 1 base, 3 bases remained unmatched. Germline assignment: CDR1 MDHEN and CDR2 SYDVKM. The CDR3 covers 14 residues.

The chain carries TRBV11-3 and TRBJ2-1; TRBD2 is a possible D gene (5 bases). Trimming stripped 7 bases from V and 3 bases from J, with 10 bases between. CDR1 SGHNT and CDR2 YENEEA come from the germline V gene. The CDR3 runs 13 residues. The CDR3 sequence is CASTPRDYNEQFF. In DNA, the CDR3 is TGTGCCAGCACCCCCCGGGACTACAATGAGCAGTTCTTC.

The chain joins TRBV12-3 or TRBV12-4 to TRBJ2-1, with TRBD1 matching 7 bases. This CDR3 comprises 14 residues. V trimming: 5 bases; J trimming: 6 bases; junction bases outside the gene matches: 7. The CDR3 coding sequence is TGTGCCAGCAGTCCATGGGACAGCCTCAATGAGCAGTTCTTC. Amino acids: CASSPWDSLNEQFF.

V and J are TRBV27 and TRBJ2-7; D not resolved. The CDR3 spans 15 residues. Germline CDR1 is MNHEY and CDR2 is SMNVEV (reference sequence). V was shortened by 0 bases and J by 2 bases, with 11 bases between the two germline ends. The CDR3: CASSLSSGSPYEQYF. The CDR3 nucleotides are TGTGCCAGCAGTTTATCCTCGGGTTCCCCCTACGAGCAGTACTTC.

The chain carries TRBV29-1 and TRBJ2-3; D may be TRBD1 (6 bases). The V and J ends lost 6 bases and 0 bases respectively, with 13 bases between them. This CDR3 contains 14 residues. In germline, CDR1 is SQVTM, CDR2 ANQGSEA. In nucleotides, the CDR3 is TGCAGCGTACAGGGACGGTCTAGCACAGATACGCAGTATTTT. Amino acid sequence: CSVQGRSSTDTQYF.

This sequence joins TRBV10-2 and TRBJ2-7, with D perhaps matching TRBD2 (5 bases). The germline gives CDR1 WSHSY, CDR2 SAAADI. The CDR3 covers 16 residues. V was pared by 8 bases and J by 3 bases, with 23 bases between. CDR3 DNA: TGCGCCAGCCACGAATGGGAGAGACCCGATAACTACGAGCAGTACTTC. Translating it yields CASHEWERPDNYEQYF.

This sequence joins TRBV18 and TRBJ2-1; perhaps D is TRBD1 or TRBD2 (6 bases each). V was cut by 0 bases and J by 5 bases, with 17 bases left in between. This CDR3 comprises 17 residues. Per germline, CDR1 KGHSH and CDR2 LQKENI. In DNA, the CDR3 is TGTGCCAGCTCACCACCGTATGGAGGGGGTGTCCACAATGAGCAGTTCTTC. It specifies CASSPPYGGGVHNEQFF. Variable domain in full (rest from reference TRBV18 and TRBJ2-1): NAGVMQNPRHLVRRRGQEARLRCSPMKGHSHVYWYRQLPEEGLKFMVYLQKENIIDESGMPKERFSAEFPKEGPSILRIQQVVRGDSAAYFCASSPPYGGGVHNEQFFGPGTRLTVL.

The V call is TRBV29-1, the J call TRBJ1-5; D might be TRBD1 (5 bases). V lost 0 bases and J 2 bases, leaving 8 bases between the germline ends. The length of the CDR3 is 14 residues. Germline V gives CDR1 SQVTM, CDR2 ANQGSEA. CDR3 sequence: CSVEDAGGNQPQHF. The CDR3 DNA follows: TGCAGCGTTGAAGATGCGGGGGGCAATCAGCCCCAGCATTTT.

The chain is built from TRBV20-1 and TRBJ2-7, with 7 nucleotides matching TRBD2. J gave up 0 bases and V 6 bases, and 8 bases lay outside the gene matches. The V gene's germline CDR1 is DFQATT and CDR2 SNEGSKA (reference sequence). The CDR3 has 14 residues. CDR3 DNA sequence: TGCAGTGCCATAGGGAGGGAGCTCTCCTACGAGCAGTACTTC. Its translation is CSAIGRELSYEQYF.

The chain uses TRBV29-1 and TRBJ2-1; D uncertain. The CDR3 spans 12 residues. Germline V gene data show CDR1 as SQVTM and CDR2 as ANQGSEA. Trimming stripped 1 base from V and 10 bases from J, with 11 bases between. The CDR3 reads CSVEVGPLEQFF. The DNA of the CDR3 is TGCAGCGTTGAAGTAGGGCCACTGGAGCAGTTCTTC.

The rearrangement joins TRBV11-3 to TRBJ2-7; D is unclear. The CDR3 contains 12 residues. The V end was cut by 3 bases, the J end by 4 bases, with 7 bases between. The germline gives CDR1 SGHNT, CDR2 YENEEA. The CDR3 nucleotides read TGTGCCAGCAGCTTTGGGTTATACGAGCAGTACTTC. Its translation: CASSFGLYEQYF.

In this sample, this clonotype turned up once. The chain joins TRBV5-1 to TRBJ2-7; TRBD1 or TRBD2 may be the D gene (5 bases each). V was clipped by 4 bases and J by 5 bases, with 10 bases between them. The CDR3 has 12 residues. CDR1 is SGHRS, CDR2 YFSETQ, per germline. The CDR3 here is CASSLGRNEQYF. The CDR3 DNA follows: TGCGCCAGCAGCCTGGGACGTAACGAGCAGTACTTC. Combining the CDR3 with reference TRBV5-1 and TRBJ2-7 gives the whole variable domain KAGVTQTPRYLIKTRGQQVTLSCSPISGHRSVSWYQQTPGQGLQFLFEYFSETQRNKGNFPGRFSGRQFSNSRSEMNVSTLELGDSALYLCASSLGRNEQYFGPGTRLTVT.

The chain carries TRBV2 and TRBJ2-7; D unresolved. Germline V gene data show CDR1 as SNHLY and CDR2 as FYNNEI. The CDR3 runs to 11 residues. V was cut by 2 bases and J by 4 bases, with 3 bases left in between. CDR3 coding DNA: TGTGCCAGCAGTGAACGGTACGAGCAGTACTTC. Translated, it gives CASSERYEQYF.

The rearrangement joins TRBV28 to TRBJ2-1; possibly TRBD2 for D (5 bases). Trimming stripped 10 bases from V and 8 bases from J, with 15 bases between. The germline V gene encodes CDR1 MDHEN and CDR2 SYDVKM. The CDR3 is 12 amino acids. The CDR3 DNA is TGTGCCACCTCAAGCGGAAGTTATGAGCAGTTCTTC. Amino acid sequence: CATSSGSYEQFF.

The rearrangement joins TRBV10-3 to TRBJ2-3; D is possibly TRBD1 or TRBD2 (5 bases each). V shed 5 bases and J shed 6 bases, with 15 bases lying between them. The CDR3 covers 14 residues. The V gene's germline CDR1 is ENHRY and CDR2 SYGVKD. Written as DNA, the CDR3 is TGTGCCATCAGTCCAATCGGGACGGAGGATACGCAGTATTTT. This sequence encodes CAISPIGTEDTQYF.

This chain uses TRBV11-3 with TRBJ1-5; D perhaps matches TRBD1 (6 bases). The V gene lost 3 bases and the J gene lost 3 bases, with 12 bases spanning the gap. This CDR3 region has 15 residues. Germline CDR1 SGHNT, CDR2 YENEEA. The CDR3 loop reads CASSFPDRNNQPQHF. For the CDR3, the DNA is TGTGCCAGCAGCTTCCCGGACAGAAACAATCAGCCCCAGCATTTT.